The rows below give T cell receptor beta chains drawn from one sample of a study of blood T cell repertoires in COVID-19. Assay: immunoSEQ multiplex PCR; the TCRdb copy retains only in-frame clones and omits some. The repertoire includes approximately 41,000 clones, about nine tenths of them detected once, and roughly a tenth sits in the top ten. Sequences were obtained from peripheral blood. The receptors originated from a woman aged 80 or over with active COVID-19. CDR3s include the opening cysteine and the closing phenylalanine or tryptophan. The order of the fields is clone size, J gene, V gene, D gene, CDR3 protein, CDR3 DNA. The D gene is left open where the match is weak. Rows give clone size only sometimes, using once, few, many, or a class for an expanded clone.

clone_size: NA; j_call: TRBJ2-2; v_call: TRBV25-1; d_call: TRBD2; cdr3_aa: CASSSLAGYTGELFF; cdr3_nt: TGTGCCAGCAGCAGTCTAGCGGGGTACACCGGGGAGCTGTTTTTT
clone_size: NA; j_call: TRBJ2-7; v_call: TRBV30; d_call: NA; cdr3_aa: CAWSQGPYEQYF; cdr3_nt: TGTGCCTGGAGTCAGGGCCCCTACGAGCAGTACTTC
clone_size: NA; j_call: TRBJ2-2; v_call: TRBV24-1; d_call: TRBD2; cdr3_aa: CATSGASGAYTGELFF; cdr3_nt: TGTGCCACCAGTGGAGCTAGCGGGGCCTACACCGGGGAGCTGTTTTTT
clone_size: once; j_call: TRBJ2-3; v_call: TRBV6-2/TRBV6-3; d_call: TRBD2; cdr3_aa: CASSYSRTSGGAAPTDTQYF; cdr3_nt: TGTGCCAGCAGTTATTCCCGGACTAGCGGGGGGGCCGCCCCCACAGATACGCAGTATTTT
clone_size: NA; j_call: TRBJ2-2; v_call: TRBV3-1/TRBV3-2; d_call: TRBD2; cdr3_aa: CASSLAGGPGELFF; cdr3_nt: TGTGCCAGCAGCCTAGCGGGGGGCCCCGGGGAGCTGTTTTTT
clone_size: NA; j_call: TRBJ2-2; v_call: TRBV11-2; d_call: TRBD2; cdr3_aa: CASSLRVGLAATGELFF; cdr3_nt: TGTGCCAGCAGCTTAAGGGTAGGACTAGCTGCGACCGGGGAGCTGTTTTTT
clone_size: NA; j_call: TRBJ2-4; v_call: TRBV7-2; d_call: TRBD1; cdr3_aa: CASSVRQGNIQYF; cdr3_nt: TGTGCCAGCAGCGTCCGACAGGGTAACATTCAGTACTTC
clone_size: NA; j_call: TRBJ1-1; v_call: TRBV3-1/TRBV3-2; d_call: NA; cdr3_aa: CASSQGGGNTEAFF; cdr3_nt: TGTGCCAGCAGCCAAGGAGGGGGGAACACTGAAGCTTTCTTT
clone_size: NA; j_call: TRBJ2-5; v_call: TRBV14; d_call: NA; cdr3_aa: CASSQDLLQGTQYF; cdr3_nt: TGTGCCAGCAGCCAAGATCTCCTTCAGGGGACCCAGTACTTC
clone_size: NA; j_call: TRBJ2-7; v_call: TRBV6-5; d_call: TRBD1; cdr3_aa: CASNPTGSAYEQYF; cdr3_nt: TGTGCCAGCAATCCGACAGGGAGCGCCTACGAGCAGTACTTC
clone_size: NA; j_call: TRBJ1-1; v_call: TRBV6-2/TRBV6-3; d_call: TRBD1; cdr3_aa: CASTPSAGQRNTEAFF; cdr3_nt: TGTGCCAGCACCCCCTCCGCGGGACAGAGGAACACTGAAGCTTTCTTT
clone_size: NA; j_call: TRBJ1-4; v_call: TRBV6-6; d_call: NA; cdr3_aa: CASSYSRQSTNEKLFF; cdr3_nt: TGTGCCAGCAGTTACTCTAGACAGTCAACTAATGAAAAACTGTTTTTT
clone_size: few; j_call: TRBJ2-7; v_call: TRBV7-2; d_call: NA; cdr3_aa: CASSFNRNYEQYF; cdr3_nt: TGTGCCAGCAGCTTCAACAGAAACTACGAGCAGTACTTC
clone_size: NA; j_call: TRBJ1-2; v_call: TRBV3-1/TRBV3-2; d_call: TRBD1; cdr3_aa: CASGKGTGGHGYTF; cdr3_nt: TGTGCCAGCGGTAAGGGGACAGGGGGTCACGGCTACACCTTC
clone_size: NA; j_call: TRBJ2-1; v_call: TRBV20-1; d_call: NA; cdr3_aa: CSASGAGNEQFF; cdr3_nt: TGCAGTGCTAGTGGGGCAGGCAATGAGCAGTTCTTC
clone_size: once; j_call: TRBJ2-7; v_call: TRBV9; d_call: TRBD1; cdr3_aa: CASSVGLGQGYYEQYF; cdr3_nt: TGTGCCAGCAGCGTCGGCCTGGGACAGGGGTATTACGAGCAGTACTTC
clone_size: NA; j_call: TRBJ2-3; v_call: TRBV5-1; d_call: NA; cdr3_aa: CASSSTRDTQYF; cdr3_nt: TGCGCCAGCAGCTCAACTAGGGATACGCAGTATTTT
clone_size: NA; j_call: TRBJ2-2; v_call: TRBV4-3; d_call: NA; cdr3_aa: CASSQGAQGRTGELFF; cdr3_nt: TGCGCCAGCAGCCAAGGGGCCCAGGGGCGGACCGGGGAGCTGTTTTTT
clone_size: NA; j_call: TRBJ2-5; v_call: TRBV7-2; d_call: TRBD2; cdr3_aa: CASRRTGTSGGARETQYF; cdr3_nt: TGTGCCAGCAGGCGAACCGGGACTAGCGGGGGGGCCCGTGAGACCCAGTACTTC
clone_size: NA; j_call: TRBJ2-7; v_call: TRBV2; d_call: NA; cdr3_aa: CASKLVAPYEQYF; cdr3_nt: TGTGCCAGCAAGTTGGTGGCCCCCTACGAGCAGTACTTC
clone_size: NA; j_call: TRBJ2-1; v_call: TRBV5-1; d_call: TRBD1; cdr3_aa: CASSSPRGTGANEQFF; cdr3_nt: TGCGCCAGCAGCTCTCCCCGTGGGACAGGGGCTAATGAGCAGTTCTTC
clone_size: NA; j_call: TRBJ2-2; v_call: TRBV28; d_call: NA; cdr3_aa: CASSLAGINTGELFF; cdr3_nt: TGTGCCAGCAGTTTAGCGGGGATAAACACCGGGGAGCTGTTTTTT
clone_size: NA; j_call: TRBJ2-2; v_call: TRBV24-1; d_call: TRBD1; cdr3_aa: CATSLGTAYTGELFF; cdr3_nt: TGTGCCACCAGTTTAGGGACAGCCTACACCGGGGAGCTGTTTTTT
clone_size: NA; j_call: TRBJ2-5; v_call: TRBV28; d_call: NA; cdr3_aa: CASTSGLAGEQETQYF; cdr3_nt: NA
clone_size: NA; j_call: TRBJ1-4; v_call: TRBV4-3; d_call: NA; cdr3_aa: CASNNGGTDEKLFF; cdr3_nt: TGCGCCAGCAACAATGGGGGGACCGATGAAAAACTGTTTTTT
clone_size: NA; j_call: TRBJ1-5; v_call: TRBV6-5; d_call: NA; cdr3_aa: CASSQQPYSNQPQHF; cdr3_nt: TGTGCCAGCAGCCAACAGCCTTATAGCAATCAGCCCCAGCATTTT
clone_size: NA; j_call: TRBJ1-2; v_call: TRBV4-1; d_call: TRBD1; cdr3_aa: CASSQVGTGFELWRGYTF; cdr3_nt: TGCGCCAGCAGCCAAGTCGGGACAGGGTTCGAGTTGTGGCGTGGCTACACCTTC
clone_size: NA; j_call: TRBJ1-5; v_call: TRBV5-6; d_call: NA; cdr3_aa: CASSRSKVSNQPQHF; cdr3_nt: TGTGCCAGCAGCCGGAGTAAGGTTAGCAATCAGCCCCAGCATTTT
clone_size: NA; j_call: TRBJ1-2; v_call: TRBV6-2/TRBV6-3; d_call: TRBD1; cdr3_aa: CASSWGEETGYFGGYTF; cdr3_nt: TGTGCCAGCAGCTGGGGGGAAGAGACAGGGTATTTTGGCGGCTACACCTTC
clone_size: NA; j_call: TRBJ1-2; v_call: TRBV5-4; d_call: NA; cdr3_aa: CASSSRGNYGYTF; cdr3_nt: TGTGCCAGCAGCTCAAGGGGCAACTATGGCTACACCTTC
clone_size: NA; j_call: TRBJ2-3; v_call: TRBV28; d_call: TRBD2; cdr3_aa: CASSLLGTSGTDTQYF; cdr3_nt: TGTGCCAGCAGTTTATTGGGGACTAGCGGCACAGATACGCAGTATTTT
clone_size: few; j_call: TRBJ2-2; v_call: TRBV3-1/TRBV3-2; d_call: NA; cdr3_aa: CASSPQGGPYTGELFF; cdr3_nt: TGTGCCAGCAGCCCACAGGGAGGGCCTTACACCGGGGAGCTGTTTTTT
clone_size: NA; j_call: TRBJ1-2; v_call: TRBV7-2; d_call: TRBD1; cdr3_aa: CASSLGRGNGYTF; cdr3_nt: TGTGCCAGCAGCTTAGGCAGGGGGAATGGCTACACCTTC